Below are 23 T cell receptor beta chains sequenced from a single sample in a study of identical twins. TCRdb re-derived calls from the 5' RACE reads in MiXCR, one entry per CDR3 protein. The table lists roughly 250,000 distinct CDR3 sequences, about 14% of them singletons, with around 8.3% in the top ten. Sequenced sample: memory (CD45RO+) T cells sorted from blood. The source of these receptors is a young woman in good health.

This clonotype has just a few counts. This chain joins TRBV5-1 and TRBJ1-2, with D tentatively TRBD1 (5 bases). V gave up 1 base and J gave up 6 bases, with 10 bases separating them. CDR3 size: 13 residues. Germline assignment: CDR1 SGHRS and CDR2 YFSETQ. DNA for the CDR3: TGCGCCAGCAGCTTGCCGGGGGAGAATGGCTACACCTTC. Translated: CASSLPGENGYTF.

This clonotype was found a few times. The V and J genes are TRBV30 and TRBJ2-1; TRBD1 matches at 7 bases. Trimming removed 2 bases from V and 2 bases from J; junction bases left unmatched: 6. This CDR3 is 15 amino acids long. Germline CDR1 and CDR2: GTSNPN and SVGIG (reference sequence). The CDR3 coding sequence is TGTGCCTGGAGTTTTGGCCAGGGGGCCTACAATGAGCAGTTCTTC. Amino acid sequence: CAWSFGQGAYNEQFF.

The chain links TRBV5-1 to TRBJ2-5; D is unresolved. The CDR3 extends over 15 amino acids. Germline V gives CDR1 SGHRS, CDR2 YFSETQ. V gave up 3 bases and J gave up 5 bases, with 17 bases separating them. CDR3 DNA: TGCGCCAGCAGCTCACACCAACTGGGCAGCGAGACCCAGTACTTC. This encodes CASSSHQLGSETQYF.

The chain carries TRBV14 and TRBJ2-2; no reliable D call. CDR1 is SGHDN and CDR2 is FVKESK in the germline V gene. The V end was cut by 6 bases, the J end by 2 bases, with 10 bases between. The CDR3 is 14 residues long. The CDR3 DNA is TGTGCCAGCAGAGTACAGTCTAACACCGGGGAGCTGTTTTTT. Protein product: CASRVQSNTGELFF. The full variable domain, with the rest looked up from reference TRBV14 and TRBJ2-2, is EAGVTQFPSHSVIEKGQTVTLRCDPISGHDNLYWYRRVMGKEIKFLLHFVKESKQDESGMPNNRFLAERTGGTYSTLKVQPAELEDSGVYFCASRVQSNTGELFFGEGSRLTVL.

This clonotype was found many times. The genes are TRBV5-1 and TRBJ1-3, with 9 nucleotides matching TRBD1. J was trimmed by 0 bases and V by 3 bases; bases with no gene match: 7. This CDR3 contains 17 residues. The germline CDR1 and CDR2 sequences are SGHRS and YFSETQ. The CDR3 DNA reads as TGCGCCAGCAGCTCCCGTGGGACAGGGAGCTCTGGAAACACCATATATTTT. This translates into CASSSRGTGSSGNTIYF. Variable domain in full (rest from reference TRBV5-1 and TRBJ1-3): KAGVTQTPRYLIKTRGQQVTLSCSPISGHRSVSWYQQTPGQGLQFLFEYFSETQRNKGNFPGRFSGRQFSNSRSEMNVSTLELGDSALYLCASSSRGTGSSGNTIYFGEGSWLTVV.

This clonotype was detected only a few times. This sequence joins TRBV7-2 and TRBJ2-3, with TRBD2 as a possible D gene (6 bases). In germline, CDR1 is SGHTA, CDR2 FQGNSA. V lost 5 bases and J lost 5, with 14 bases in between. The CDR3 has 14 residues. CDR3 nucleotides: TGTGCCAGCAGCCCCGAGCAAGCGGGAGATACGCAGTATTTT. Translation: CASSPEQAGDTQYF.

The chain is built from TRBV20-1 and TRBJ2-1; 8 positions match TRBD2. From germline, CDR1 is DFQATT and CDR2 SNEGSKA (reference sequence). J gave up 5 bases and V 3 bases, and 6 bases lay outside the gene matches. The CDR3 spans 14 residues. In DNA, the CDR3 is TGCAGTGCTAGTGGCGGGGGGACAAACAATGAGCAGTTCTTC. It encodes CSASGGGTNNEQFF.

This clonotype was detected a few times. V and J are TRBV10-2 and TRBJ1-6, with TRBD1 matching 9 bases. The germline V gene encodes CDR1 WSHSY and CDR2 SAAADI. After removal of 4 bases from V and 6 bases from J, the junction contained 4 bases not matched to a gene. The CDR3 extends over 15 amino acids. The CDR3 region has the DNA TGCGCCAGCAGTGTCTCGGACAGGGGTAATTCACCCCTCCACTTT. Its protein product is CASSVSDRGNSPLHF.

This clonotype occurred a few times. The chain couples TRBV6-5 to TRBJ2-3; a weak D match, TRBD1 (5 bases). This CDR3 spans 14 amino acids. Germline assignment: CDR1 MNHEY and CDR2 SVGAGI. Trimming pared 2 bases from V and 4 bases from J, leaving 10 bases between. The DNA of the CDR3 is TGTGCCAGCAGTTACCGTCAGGGATCAGATACGCAGTATTTT. Its translation: CASSYRQGSDTQYF.

The sample holds many counts of this clonotype. The V call is TRBV5-1, the J call TRBJ1-1; D unclear. Germline V gene data show CDR1 as SGHRS and CDR2 as YFSETQ. V lost 4 bases, J lost 8 bases, and 12 bases lay in between. There are 12 residues in the CDR3. The CDR3 bases are TGCGCCAGCAGCCCTCCTCCCCCCGAAGCTTTCTTT. It codes for CASSPPPPEAFF.

This rearrangement joins TRBV20-1 to TRBJ2-3; D is possibly TRBD2 (5 bases). The CDR3 extends over 17 amino acids. The V gene lost 0 bases and the J gene lost 0 bases, with 16 bases spanning the gap. The germline V gene encodes CDR1 DFQATT and CDR2 SNEGSKA (reference sequence). As DNA, the CDR3 is TGCAGTGCTAGAGATCTCGAGCGGATATCTAGCACAGATACGCAGTATTTT. Protein sequence: CSARDLERISSTDTQYF.

The V and J genes are TRBV7-8 and TRBJ2-7, with 10 bases matching TRBD1. Unmatched junction bases numbered 4, after V lost 5 bases and J lost 0 bases. CDR1 SGHVS and CDR2 FQNEAQ come from the germline V gene. This CDR3 contains 15 residues. The CDR3 sequence: CASSERQGASYEQYF. The CDR3 DNA reads TGTGCCAGCAGCGAACGACAGGGGGCCTCCTACGAGCAGTACTTC.

The chain joins TRBV12-3 or TRBV12-4 to TRBJ2-1; 12 nucleotides line up with TRBD2. The CDR3 is 16 amino acids. V dropped 6 bases and J dropped 7; count of bases not matched to a gene: 10. CDR3 protein: CASRQAGTSGRNEQFF. CDR3 bases: TGTGCCAGCAGGCAAGCCGGGACTAGCGGGCGGAATGAGCAGTTCTTC.

This clonotype was seen a handful of times. The chain combines TRBV20-1 with TRBJ2-1, with TRBD1 matching over 10 bases. The V gene end was trimmed by 6 bases and the J gene end by 8 bases; junction bases not matched to a gene: 13. This CDR3 is 15 amino acids long. Germline assignment: CDR1 DFQATT and CDR2 SNEGSKA (reference sequence). In nucleotides, the CDR3 is TGCAGTGCGCCCGCCCGGGACAGGGGTTTACATGAGCAGTTCTTC. Translating gives CSAPARDRGLHEQFF.

This clonotype has a handful of counts. This chain uses TRBV12-3 or TRBV12-4 with TRBJ1-1; weak D call: TRBD1 (5 bases). The V end was cut by 4 bases, the J end by 4 bases, with 13 bases between. The CDR3 has 14 residues. DNA for the CDR3: TGTGCCAGCAGTTATCACAGGAGGGGCACTGAAGCTTTCTTT. It encodes CASSYHRRGTEAFF.

This clonotype was seen only a few times. V and J are TRBV9 and TRBJ2-1; D unresolved. The CDR3 loop spans 16 amino acids. V gave up 3 bases and J gave up 0 bases, with 13 bases separating them. Germline CDR1 and CDR2: SGDLS and YYNGEE. This CDR3 is CASSAAGSSSYNEQFF. CDR3 DNA sequence: TGTGCCAGCAGCGCTGCCGGATCGAGCTCCTACAATGAGCAGTTCTTC.

The rearrangement uses TRBV6-1 and TRBJ1-2, with TRBD1 matching 9 bases. This CDR3 spans 14 amino acids. J was trimmed by 4 bases and V by 6 bases; bases with no gene match: 6. Germline-derived CDR1 and CDR2 are MNHNS and SASEGT. The CDR3 sequence: CASRDRGSVYGYTF. For the CDR3, the DNA is TGTGCCAGCAGGGACAGGGGAAGTGTCTATGGCTACACCTTC.

This clonotype was observed at least ten times. The V gene is TRBV3-1, the J gene TRBJ2-1; 7 nucleotides align to TRBD2. Per the germline V gene, CDR1 is LGHDT and CDR2 is YNNKEL (reference sequence). Germline trimming cut 4 bases from V and 3 bases from J; bases unmatched to any gene: 6. The CDR3 runs to 15 residues. DNA of the CDR3: TGTGCCAGCAGCCTGCTGGGCGGGGGCTACAATGAGCAGTTCTTC. This gives the protein CASSLLGGGYNEQFF.

As concerns this clonotype: A much larger clone differs from this one at a single base, so this may be a read error. V usage is TRBV29-1 and J usage is TRBJ2-3; TRBD2 agrees at 9 bases. The CDR3 is made up of 12 amino acids. Trimming cost V 8 bases and J 6 bases; bases outside gene matches: 6. Germline loops: CDR1 SQVTM, CDR2 ANQGSEA. The CDR3: CSTPAGGDTQYF. In DNA, the CDR3 is TGCAGCACCCCGGCGGGGGGGGATACGCAGTATTTT.

The chain links TRBV6-2 or TRBV6-3 to TRBJ2-5, with D perhaps TRBD2 (6 bases). Germline lookup yields CDR1 MNHEY and CDR2 SVGEGT. Trimming pared 10 bases from V and 4 bases from J, leaving 25 bases between. This CDR3 spans 16 amino acids. The CDR3 reads CAIRHGGGMGRETQYF. As DNA, the CDR3 is TGTGCCATCCGACACGGTGGCGGGATGGGAAGAGAGACCCAGTACTTC.

This clonotype showed up many times. V usage is TRBV20-1 and J usage is TRBJ1-1; D is unclear. The CDR3 totals 13 residues. Germline V gene data show CDR1 as DFQATT and CDR2 as SNEGSKA (reference sequence). V lost 2 bases, J lost 4 bases, and 11 bases lay in between. This CDR3 is CSARYGRSTEAFF. CDR3 DNA: TGCAGTGCTAGATATGGGCGGTCCACTGAAGCTTTCTTT.

This clonotype was seen a few times. V gene TRBV5-5 combines with J gene TRBJ2-1; D might be TRBD1 (5 bases). Trimming took 4 bases from V and 4 from J, leaving 21 bases between them. The germline CDR1 and CDR2 sequences are SGHKS and YYEKEE (reference sequence). The CDR3 loop spans 17 amino acids. In DNA, the CDR3 is TGTGCCAGCAGCCACCAGGGTAGTGGTCTAGTGTACAATGAGCAGTTCTTC. This codes for CASSHQGSGLVYNEQFF.

This sequence joins TRBV7-2 and TRBJ2-5; D possibly corresponds to TRBD2 (6 bases). Looked up from germline, CDR1 is SGHTA and CDR2 is FQGNSA. Trimming took off 3 bases at V and 1 base at J, with 12 bases between the two ends. This CDR3 comprises 15 residues. The CDR3 DNA sequence: TGTGCCAGCAGCTTGGGGGAGGCCGTCCAAGAGACCCAGTACTTC. Translated: CASSLGEAVQETQYF.